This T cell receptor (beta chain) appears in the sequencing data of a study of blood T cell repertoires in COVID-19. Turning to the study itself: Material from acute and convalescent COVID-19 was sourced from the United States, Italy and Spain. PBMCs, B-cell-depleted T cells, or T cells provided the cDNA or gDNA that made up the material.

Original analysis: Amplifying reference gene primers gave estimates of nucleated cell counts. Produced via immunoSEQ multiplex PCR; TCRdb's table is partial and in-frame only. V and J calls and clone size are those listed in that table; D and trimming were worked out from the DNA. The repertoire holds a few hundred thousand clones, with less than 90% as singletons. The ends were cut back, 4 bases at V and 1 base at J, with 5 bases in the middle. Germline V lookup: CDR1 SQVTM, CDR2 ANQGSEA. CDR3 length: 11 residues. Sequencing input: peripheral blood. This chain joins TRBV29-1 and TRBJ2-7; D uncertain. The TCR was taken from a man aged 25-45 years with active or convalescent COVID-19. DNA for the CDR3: TGCAGCGTTGGGCGGTCCTACGAGCAGTACTTC. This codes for CSVGRSYEQYF.